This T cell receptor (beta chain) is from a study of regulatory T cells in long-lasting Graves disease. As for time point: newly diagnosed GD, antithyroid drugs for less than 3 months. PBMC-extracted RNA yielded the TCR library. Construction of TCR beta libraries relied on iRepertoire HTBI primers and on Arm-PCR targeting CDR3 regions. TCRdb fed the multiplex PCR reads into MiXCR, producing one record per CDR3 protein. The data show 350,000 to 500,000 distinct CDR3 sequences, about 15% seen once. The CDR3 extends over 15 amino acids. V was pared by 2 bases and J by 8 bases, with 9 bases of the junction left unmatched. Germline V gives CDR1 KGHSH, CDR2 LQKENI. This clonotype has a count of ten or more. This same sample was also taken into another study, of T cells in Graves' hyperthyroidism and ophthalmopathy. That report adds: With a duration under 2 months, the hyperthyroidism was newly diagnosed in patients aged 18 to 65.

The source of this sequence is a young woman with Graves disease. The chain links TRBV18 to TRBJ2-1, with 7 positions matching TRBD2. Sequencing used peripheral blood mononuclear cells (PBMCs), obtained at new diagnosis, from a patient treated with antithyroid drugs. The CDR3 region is CASSPNQAGLHEQFF. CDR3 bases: TGTGCCAGCTCACCAAACCAAGCGGGATTGCATGAGCAGTTCTTC.